This T cell receptor (beta chain) came from a study of T cell responses to AZD1222 COVID-19 vaccine. Between the trimmed V and J ends, which lost 4 bases and 2 bases, there was a span of 0 bases. Germline lookup yields CDR1 SNHLY and CDR2 FYNNEI. The CDR3 sequence is 10 residues long. This table comes from immunoSEQ multiplex PCR, and its TCRdb copy is limited to in-frame clones, with some not included. The data contain some 120,000 clones, about 85% of them singletons. Study-wide results and limits: Only five or six individuals given AZD1222 were seropositive at baseline. Donors were largely white British and mainly female; clonal diversity was possibly underestimated.

On this clone: What it recognizes is unknown. A clone one base away is much larger, so this may be a read error. This same CDR3 is encoded by further DNA sequences in the sample.

Sequences were derived from peripheral blood, sampled on day 0 of AZD1222 vaccination. This chain links TRBV2 with TRBJ2-7, with D unresolved. This receptor was taken from an adult in good health. The CDR3 is CASSAYEQYF. The CDR3 DNA follows: TGTGCCAGCAGTGCCTACGAGCAGTACTTC.